Below are 23 T cell receptor beta chains sequenced from a single sample in a study of T cell responses to AZD1222 COVID-19 vaccine. TCRdb's table, derived via immunoSEQ multiplex PCR, lists solely in-frame clones and lacks some. The sample shows some 170,000 clones, about 87% of them seen only once. Source: peripheral blood, taken 28 days after the second dose of the MenACWY control vaccine. All receptors derive from an adult who received the MenACWY meningococcal vaccine as a control.

The J gene is TRBJ1-5, the V gene TRBV5-8, with a weak D call TRBD1 (6 bases). This CDR3 has 14 amino acids. V was shortened by 8 bases and J by 5 bases, with 17 bases between the two germline ends. Germline V gene sequence: CDR1 SGHTS, CDR2 YDEGEE. The CDR3, as DNA: TGTGCCAGACCGGGGGGCAAGCCGGATCAGCCCCAGCATTTT. This codes for CARPGGKPDQPQHF.

V is TRBV6-5 and J is TRBJ1-5; D is uncertain. CDR3 size: 13 residues. CDR1 is MNHEY and CDR2 is SVGAGI in the germline V gene. With 4 bases removed from V and 7 bases from J, the gap between germline ends came to 11 bases. The CDR3 DNA follows: TGTGCCAGCAGTTCAGGATTAGGGCAGCCCCAGCATTTT. Residues: CASSSGLGQPQHF.

The V call is TRBV19, the J call TRBJ1-4; D unresolved. Germline CDR1 and CDR2: LNHDA and SQIVND (reference sequence). The CDR3 runs to 15 residues. Trimming removed 1 base at V and 8 bases at J, with 14 bases between. The CDR3 is CASSIVPGISEKLFF. The CDR3 coding sequence is TGTGCCAGTAGTATAGTCCCGGGAATAAGCGAAAAACTGTTTTTT.

The genes are TRBV15 and TRBJ2-2; 8 nucleotides match TRBD1. The CDR3 totals 18 residues. V shed 0 bases, J shed 5 bases, and the junction held 11 bases outside the gene matches. From germline, CDR1 is LNHNV and CDR2 YYDKDF (reference sequence). CDR3 sequence (DNA): TGTGCCACCAGCAGAGATGGCCCGACAGGGGAAGGGACCGGGGAGCTGTTTTTT. Amino acids: CATSRDGPTGEGTGELFF.

The J gene is TRBJ1-1, the V gene TRBV6-2 or TRBV6-3; the D gene is possibly TRBD1 (6 bases). The V end lost 5 bases, the J end lost 7 bases, and 14 bases lay between the germline ends. Germline assignment: CDR1 MNHEY and CDR2 SVGEGT. There are 13 residues in the CDR3. The CDR3 loop is CASSPDRIREAFF. The CDR3 coding sequence is TGTGCCAGCAGTCCAGACAGGATTCGTGAAGCTTTCTTT.

The chain couples TRBV30 to TRBJ1-2; D call uncertain. This CDR3 has 10 amino acids. Germline lookup yields CDR1 GTSNPN and CDR2 SVGIG (reference sequence). V lost 4 bases, J lost 8 bases, and 8 bases lay in between. CDR3 region: CAWNGRGYTF. The CDR3 nucleotides read TGTGCCTGGAATGGGCGCGGCTACACCTTC.

This chain links TRBV9 with TRBJ1-2; D might be TRBD1 (6 bases). The V and J ends lost 0 bases and 3 bases respectively, with 12 bases between them. Per germline, CDR1 SGDLS and CDR2 YYNGEE. CDR3 length equals 15 residues. The CDR3 DNA reads as TGTGCCAGCAGCGTAGCTTCGACAGGAGACTATGGCTACACCTTC. Its translation is CASSVASTGDYGYTF.

The rearrangement joins TRBV21-1 to TRBJ1-2. TRBV21-1 is labeled a pseudogene. The CDR3 extends over 13 amino acids. DNA for the CDR3: TGTGCCAGCAGCATCCCCAGACTCTATGGCTACACCTTC. This sequence encodes CASSIPRLYGYTF.

The V call is TRBV7-6, the J call TRBJ1-4, with 7 bases aligning to TRBD1. The length of the CDR3 is 17 residues. V gave up 1 base and J gave up 6 bases; unmatched junction bases: 11. Germline V lookup: CDR1 SGHVS, CDR2 FNYEAQ. CDR3: CASSLGSFRDRDEKLFF. The CDR3 DNA reads TGTGCCAGCAGCTTAGGGTCATTCCGGGACAGAGATGAAAAACTGTTTTTT.

The V gene is TRBV7-9, the J gene TRBJ2-1; D perhaps matches TRBD2 (6 bases). The CDR3 has 14 amino acids. Trimming pared 0 bases from V and 3 bases from J, leaving 6 bases between. The germline V gene encodes CDR1 SEHNR and CDR2 FQNEAQ (reference sequence). CDR3 sequence reads: CASSLARGYNEQFF. The CDR3 region has the DNA TGTGCCAGCAGCTTAGCGCGGGGCTACAATGAGCAGTTCTTC.

The V call is TRBV7-9, the J call TRBJ1-5; TRBD1 is a possible D gene (5 bases). V was shortened by 5 bases and J by 1 base, with 9 bases between the two germline ends. The germline V gene encodes CDR1 SEHNR and CDR2 FQNEAQ (reference sequence). The CDR3 consists of 14 residues. The CDR3 nucleotides read TGTGCCAGCAGCACCGGGGCCAGCAATCAGCCCCAGCATTTT. Translating it yields CASSTGASNQPQHF.

In its sample, this clone was seen a few times. The rearrangement uses TRBV27 and TRBJ1-1, with TRBD1 as a possible D gene (6 bases). Trimming removed 3 bases from V and 1 base from J, with 9 bases in between. This CDR3 region has 14 residues. Per germline, CDR1 MNHEY and CDR2 SMNVEV (reference sequence). The chain's CDR3 is CASSFQQGNTEAFF. In DNA form, the CDR3 reads TGTGCCAGCAGTTTCCAACAGGGGAACACTGAAGCTTTCTTT.

The chain employs TRBV7-9 and TRBJ2-1; TRBD2 aligns across 9 bases. CDR1 is SEHNR, CDR2 FQNEAQ, per germline (reference sequence). The V segment lost 2 bases and the J segment 0 bases; nucleotides outside the gene matches: 5. The CDR3 extends over 17 amino acids. The CDR3 nucleotides are TGTGCCAGCAGCTTATCCCCGGGACTAGCCTCCTACAATGAGCAGTTCTTC. Its translation: CASSLSPGLASYNEQFF. Variable domain in full (rest from reference TRBV7-9 and TRBJ2-1): DTGVSQNPRHKITKRGQNVTFRCDPISEHNRLYWYRQTLGQGPEFLTYFQNEAQLEKSRLLSDRFSAERPKGSFSTLEIQRTEQGDSAMYLCASSLSPGLASYNEQFFGPGTRLTVL.

This chain links TRBV18 with TRBJ2-1; D not resolved. In germline, CDR1 is KGHSH, CDR2 LQKENI. This CDR3 spans 14 amino acids. With 3 bases removed from V and 7 bases from J, the gap between germline ends came to 13 bases. CDR3 loop: CASSPLDPANEQFF. CDR3 coding DNA: TGTGCCAGCTCACCTCTGGACCCCGCGAATGAGCAGTTCTTC.

This clone was recorded only once. The CDR3 here is CAISESAQLNYEQYF. The CDR3 DNA follows: TGTGCCATCAGTGAGTCGGCACAGCTCAACTACGAGCAGTACTTC. The gene calls are TRBV10-3 and TRBJ2-7; D is unclear. Trimming removed 0 bases from V and 3 bases from J, with 12 bases in between. This CDR3 is built from 15 residues. In germline, CDR1 is ENHRY, CDR2 SYGVKD.

The J gene is TRBJ2-2, the V gene TRBV7-9, with 9 positions matching TRBD2. The CDR3 length is 15 residues. CDR1 and CDR2 (germline): SEHNR, FQNEAQ (reference sequence). The trim removed 5 bases at V and 3 bases at J, leaving 4 bases unmatched. The CDR3 loop reads CASSILAGDTGELFF. The CDR3 DNA follows: TGTGCCAGCAGCATATTAGCGGGGGACACCGGGGAGCTGTTTTTT.

This chain links TRBV5-1 with TRBJ1-2, with 10 positions matching TRBD1. Germline CDR1 reads SGHRS; CDR2 reads YFSETQ. The CDR3 loop spans 18 amino acids. Trimming cost V 1 base and J 6 bases; bases outside gene matches: 15. The CDR3 sequence: CASSLSSRDRGNLNGYTF. The DNA of the CDR3 is TGCGCCAGCAGCTTGTCTTCCCGGGACAGGGGTAACCTTAATGGCTACACCTTC.

This chain links TRBV6-2 or TRBV6-3 with TRBJ1-6, with D perhaps matching TRBD1 (5 bases). Germline V gene lookup returns CDR1 MNHEY and CDR2 SVGEGT. The V gene lost 2 bases and the J gene lost 5 bases, with 10 bases spanning the gap. The CDR3 consists of 15 residues. CDR3 nucleotides: TGTGCCAGCAGTTACACGCGACAGAATAATTCACCCCTCCACTTT. This codes for CASSYTRQNNSPLHF.

Here the CDR3 reads CASSLDRESTGELFF. Written as DNA, the CDR3 is TGCGCCAGCAGCTTGGACAGGGAGAGCACCGGGGAGCTGTTTTTT. The chain has TRBV5-1 and TRBJ2-2; tentative D call: TRBD1 (6 bases). CDR1 is SGHRS and CDR2 is YFSETQ in the germline V gene. V lost 0 bases, J lost 4 bases, and 10 bases lay in between. The CDR3 contains 15 residues.

CDR3 in DNA: TGTGCCAGCAGCCTCGACGAGGTCTCCTACGAGCAGTACTTC. The encoded protein is CASSLDEVSYEQYF. The V and J genes are TRBV7-9 and TRBJ2-7; D remains unclear. The germline V gene has CDR1 SEHNR and CDR2 FQNEAQ (reference sequence). Between the trimmed V and J ends, which lost 5 bases and 0 bases, there was a span of 11 bases. CDR3 length: 14 amino acids.

The chain uses TRBV27 and TRBJ2-1, with D perhaps matching TRBD2 (6 bases). The V end was cut by 6 bases, the J end by 2 bases, with 14 bases between. CDR1 and CDR2 from the germline V gene are MNHEY and SMNVEV (reference sequence). CDR3 length: 15 residues. CDR3 bases: TGTGCCAGCAGACGAAACCCGGGGGCCTACAATGAGCAGTTCTTC. It codes for CASRRNPGAYNEQFF.

As concerns this clone: Mismatch with germline at one junction end may stem from a read error. The gene calls are TRBV11-2 and TRBJ2-1; 13 nucleotides align to TRBD2. Per the germline V gene, CDR1 is SGHAT and CDR2 is FQNNGV. The CDR3 spans 15 residues. CDR3 loop: CASSFTGTSGNGKLF. CDR3 DNA: TGTGCCAGCAGCTTTACCGGGACTAGCGGGAATGGGAAGCTCTTC.

The J gene is TRBJ1-2, the V gene TRBV5-4; D is perhaps TRBD1 (6 bases). Germline V lookup: CDR1 SGHNT, CDR2 YYREEE (reference sequence). The CDR3 extends over 16 amino acids. The V end lost 5 bases, the J end lost 1 base, and 18 bases lay between the germline ends. CDR3 sequence reads: CASRKDVGAGNYGYTF. The CDR3 bases are TGTGCCAGCAGAAAAGACGTGGGGGCGGGTAACTATGGCTACACCTTC.